This T cell receptor beta chain was captured by sequencing in a study of vaccination effects on CD4 cells after COVID-19. Study-wide results and limits: The study found that only 1 of 255 vaccine-induced clones from healthy vaccinees cross-reacted with common cold coronaviruses.

ViraFEST used viral peptide pools to expand antigen-specific CD4+ T cells before sequencing. On roughly day 9 of culture, CD4+ T cells were separated out. Every participant took two doses of the BNT162b2 or mRNA-1273 vaccine. Cultures of some 2.2 million PBMC per well contained around 10 IU/ml IL-2 plus 10 ug/ml peptides. Replacing half the medium with IL-2 medium was done on days 3 and 7. This CDR3 is 14 amino acids long. CDR1 and CDR2 (germline): SGHRS, YFSETQ. V lost 3 bases, J lost 0 bases, and 2 bases stayed unmatched. Concerning this clone itself: Its antigen is not known.

Assay used: immunoSEQ multiplex PCR; TCRdb lists only in-frame clones, some missing. The repertoire has 60,000 to 85,000 clones, roughly 74% of them found once; the top ten carry roughly 1.6%. The specimen was CD4+ T cells from PBMCs cultured with HCoV-229E spike peptides, collected after COVID-19 vaccination. The sequence was collected from a human donor who received a COVID-19 vaccine. The rearrangement links TRBV5-1 to TRBJ1-1; TRBD1 matches 7 bases. CDR3 residues: CASSWGQMNTEAFF. CDR3 sequence (DNA): TGCGCCAGCAGCTGGGGACAGATGAACACTGAAGCTTTCTTT. Full variable domain (missing parts from reference TRBV5-1 and TRBJ1-1): KAGVTQTPRYLIKTRGQQVTLSCSPISGHRSVSWYQQTPGQGLQFLFEYFSETQRNKGNFPGRFSGRQFSNSRSEMNVSTLELGDSALYLCASSWGQMNTEAFFGQGTRLTVV.